The clone carrying this TCR beta chain came up many times. Its matching antigen is unknown. These data come from a study of regulatory T cells in long-lasting Graves disease. Whole-study findings and limits: Limited samples may have lowered accuracy. Newly diagnosed patients had higher TCR diversity than persistent Graves' patients did.

Time point here: newly diagnosed GD, antithyroid drugs for less than 3 months. From RNA extracted from PBMCs, the TCR library was made. To make TCR beta libraries, researchers used iRepertoire HTBI primers and Arm-PCR of CDR3 regions. TCRdb independently ran MiXCR on the multiplex PCR reads; one entry per CDR3 protein. The table includes 400,000 to 500,000 distinct CDR3 sequences, approximately 16% detected once. The same data also contributed to another study, on T cells in Graves' hyperthyroidism and ophthalmopathy.

Specimen: peripheral blood mononuclear cells (PBMCs), collected at new diagnosis, from a patient treated with antithyroid drugs. The source of this sequence is a middle-aged woman with Graves disease.

CDR3: CASGRGEEYEQYF. CDR3 nucleotide sequence: TGTGCCAGCGGTAGAGGGGAGGAATACGAGCAGTACTTC. V gene TRBV10-3 combines with J gene TRBJ2-7; tentatively, D is TRBD2 (6 bases). The germline gives CDR1 ENHRY, CDR2 SYGVKD. This CDR3 has 13 amino acids. Trimming took off 10 bases at V and 4 bases at J, with 17 bases between the two ends.